These 20 T cell receptor beta chains share one sample of origin, sequenced in a study of blood T cell repertoires in COVID-19 (dated by TCRdb to 2019 to 2021). The protocol used for the library was the immunoSEQ multiplex PCR assay. Here the immuneACCESS table is served through TCRdb, limited to in-frame sequences with V and J called. Missing clones are a known gap in these copies; in checked studies unresolved V genes cover under half, and the rest lacks a known reason. The sample records about 140,000 clones, approximately 84% of which are singletons. The top ten constitute 4.8% of the sample. The sample was peripheral blood. These receptors were taken from a human donor in a cohort sampled during active COVID-19.

V is TRBV5-1 and J is TRBJ1-2, with 9 bases aligning to TRBD1. Trimming cost V 1 base and J 2 bases; bases outside gene matches: 3. In germline, CDR1 is SGHRS, CDR2 YFSETQ. The CDR3 has 15 amino acids. Here the CDR3 reads CASSLTGQGNYGYTF. CDR3 DNA: TGCGCCAGCAGCTTGACGGGACAGGGAAACTATGGCTACACCTTC.

V and J are TRBV6-1 and TRBJ1-6; 9 nucleotides align to TRBD1. The junction had 6 bases not matched to a gene; V was cut back by 0 bases and J by 6 bases. The CDR3 sequence is 17 residues long. From germline, CDR1 is MNHNS and CDR2 SASEGT. CDR3 in DNA: TGTGCCAGCAGTGAAGCTGAACCGGGACAGGGTAATTCACCCCTCCACTTT. It is translated as CASSEAEPGQGNSPLHF.

The gene calls are TRBV2 and TRBJ2-3; 8 bases are a match to TRBD2. CDR3 size: 16 residues. CDR1 is SNHLY and CDR2 is FYNNEI in the germline V gene. The V and J ends lost 3 bases and 4 bases, in that order; junction bases with no gene match: 9. The CDR3 is CASSEGTSRVADTQYF. The DNA of the CDR3 is TGTGCCAGCAGTGAGGGGACTAGTCGTGTTGCAGATACGCAGTATTTT.

The CDR3 region is CAWSVPMGGQKETQYF. For the CDR3, the DNA is TGTGCCTGGAGTGTACCCATGGGGGGACAGAAAGAGACCCAGTACTTC. The genes are TRBV30 and TRBJ2-5; D possibly corresponds to TRBD1 (7 bases). CDR1 and CDR2 from the germline V gene are GTSNPN and SVGIG (reference sequence). The CDR3 is 16 amino acids. The V end was cut by 0 bases, the J end by 3 bases, with 17 bases between.

The chain has TRBV15 and TRBJ1-2; 9 bases align to TRBD1. Germline trimming cut 5 bases from V and 5 bases from J; bases unmatched to any gene: 6. Germline loops: CDR1 LNHNV, CDR2 YYDKDF (reference sequence). The CDR3 loop spans 14 amino acids. Written as DNA, the CDR3 is TGTGCCACCAGCGCCCGGGACAGGGAGTATGGCTACACCTTC. It codes for CATSARDREYGYTF.

This chain joins TRBV6-1 and TRBJ1-3, with D possibly TRBD1 on 6 matching bases. Germline V gene sequence: CDR1 MNHNS, CDR2 SASEGT. Deletions cut 4 bases from V and 4 bases from J, with 17 bases between. The CDR3 runs 16 residues. This CDR3 is CASSAGTPGGGNTIYF. The CDR3 nucleotides are TGTGCCAGCAGTGCCGGGACACCCGGGGGGGGAAACACCATATATTTT.

This clone was recorded only once. This chain uses TRBV3-1 (or the pseudogene TRBV3-2) with TRBJ2-7, with 11 bases that match TRBD1. Germline trimming cut 3 bases from V and 2 bases from J; bases unmatched to any gene: 3. This CDR3 spans 15 amino acids. CDR1 is LGHDT, CDR2 YNNKEL, per germline (reference sequence). The CDR3 DNA reads as TGTGCCAGCAGCCAGATGGGACAGGGGGCCTACGAGCAGTACTTC. Translating it yields CASSQMGQGAYEQYF.

At least ten counts were recorded for this clone. This rearrangement joins TRBV19 to TRBJ2-1; 14 nucleotides match TRBD2. The CDR3 sequence is 18 residues long. The junction had 5 bases not matched to a gene; V was cut back by 3 bases and J by 1 base. The germline V gene encodes CDR1 LNHDA and CDR2 SQIVND (reference sequence). The CDR3 sequence: CASSMTSGRAGSYNEQFF. The CDR3 bases are TGTGCCAGTAGTATGACTAGCGGGAGGGCCGGGTCCTACAATGAGCAGTTCTTC.

This chain uses TRBV11-2 with TRBJ1-5; D call uncertain. V lost 1 base and J 0 bases, leaving 7 bases between the germline ends. This CDR3 has 15 residues. Per germline, CDR1 SGHAT and CDR2 FQNNGV. This chain's CDR3 is CASSLGASSNQPQHF. In nucleotides, the CDR3 is TGTGCCAGCAGCTTAGGGGCATCTAGCAATCAGCCCCAGCATTTT.

The chain carries TRBV11-3 and TRBJ2-2; the D gene is possibly TRBD1 (5 bases). V was pared by 2 bases and J by 2 bases, with 9 bases between. In germline, CDR1 is SGHNT, CDR2 YENEEA. This CDR3 region has 15 residues. CDR3 amino acids: CASSLFRGNTGELFF. The CDR3 DNA reads TGTGCCAGCAGCTTATTTAGGGGAAACACCGGGGAGCTGTTTTTT.

The J gene is TRBJ2-3, the V gene TRBV2; TRBD1 aligns across 7 bases. The V segment lost 6 bases and the J segment 4 bases; nucleotides outside the gene matches: 7. The CDR3 consists of 14 residues. Germline V lookup: CDR1 SNHLY, CDR2 FYNNEI. CDR3 amino acids: CASRGDRMPDTQYF. CDR3 DNA: TGTGCCAGCAGGGGGGACAGAATGCCAGATACGCAGTATTTT.

This rearrangement joins TRBV2 to TRBJ1-5, with a possible D match to TRBD1 (5 bases). The CDR3 runs to 14 residues. The V gene lost 8 bases and the J gene lost 1 base, with 12 bases spanning the gap. The germline V gene encodes CDR1 SNHLY and CDR2 FYNNEI. CDR3 DNA: TGTGCCAGCGGGGACGCGGGGAGCAATCAGCCCCAGCATTTT. The encoded protein is CASGDAGSNQPQHF.

This clone was seen a single time. This chain uses TRBV7-9 with TRBJ1-3; D is unclear. The CDR3 contains 14 residues. V was shortened by 5 bases and J by 4 bases, with 12 bases between the two germline ends. CDR1 SEHNR and CDR2 FQNEAQ come from the germline V gene (reference sequence). CDR3 sequence: CASSTRRVGNTIYF. The CDR3 DNA sequence: TGTGCCAGCAGCACCCGGAGGGTCGGAAACACCATATATTTT.

V and J are TRBV28 and TRBJ2-1, with D perhaps TRBD1 (6 bases). The V gene lost 5 bases and the J gene lost 4 bases, with 15 bases spanning the gap. The length of the CDR3 is 15 residues. Germline V gene data show CDR1 as MDHEN and CDR2 as SYDVKM. The CDR3 loop is CASSPLRDKYNEQFF. CDR3 nucleotide sequence: TGTGCCAGCAGTCCGCTCCGGGACAAATACAATGAGCAGTTCTTC.

The V gene is TRBV27, the J gene TRBJ2-3, with TRBD2 matching 11 bases. Germline V gene lookup returns CDR1 MNHEY and CDR2 SMNVEV (reference sequence). The CDR3 is 16 amino acids. The V segment lost 1 base and the J segment 7 bases; nucleotides outside the gene matches: 7. DNA of the CDR3: TGTGCCAGCAGTTTATTGGCTAGCGGGAGGATGCATACGCAGTATTTT. Translation: CASSLLASGRMHTQYF.

V and J are TRBV28 and TRBJ1-5; TRBD1 is a possible D gene (6 bases). Germline loops: CDR1 MDHEN, CDR2 SYDVKM. This CDR3 has 16 amino acids. V was clipped by 5 bases and J by 2 bases, with 16 bases between them. DNA for the CDR3: TGTGCCAGCAGTCCTATAACAGGGTTGGGCAATCAGCCCCAGCATTTT. Protein: CASSPITGLGNQPQHF.

This chain joins TRBV2 and TRBJ1-5, with D possibly being TRBD1 (5 bases). Germline values: CDR1 SNHLY, CDR2 FYNNEI. This CDR3 is built from 15 residues. Trimming cost V 3 bases and J 4 bases, with 13 bases left between them. For the CDR3, the DNA is TGTGCCAGCAGTGAGCAGGGTATACGAAATCAGCCCCAGCATTTT. Its protein is CASSEQGIRNQPQHF.

The V and J genes are TRBV21-1 and TRBJ1-5. TRBV21-1 is listed as a pseudogene. The CDR3 has 13 residues. The CDR3 sequence is CRGGWVYDQPQHF. CDR3 in DNA: TGTAGGGGGGGCTGGGTTTATGATCAGCCCCAGCATTTT.

The chain is built from TRBV7-9 and TRBJ1-5; D ambiguous. CDR1 and CDR2 (germline): SEHNR, FQNEAQ (reference sequence). The CDR3 is 13 amino acids. Trimming left V 1 base short and J 6 bases short, with 7 bases between. The CDR3 DNA reads as TGTGCCAGCAGCTTAGAAGCAGGTCAGCCCCAGCATTTT. It is translated as CASSLEAGQPQHF.

The chain combines TRBV21-1 with TRBJ2-7; TRBD2, the table's D call, lacks a check against the DNA. TRBV21-1 is tagged as a pseudogene. The CDR3 covers 16 residues. In DNA form, the CDR3 reads TGTGCCAGCAGCAAAGAAGATGGAAACGGGTTGGATGAGCAGTACGTC. Its protein is CASSKEDGNGLDEQYV.